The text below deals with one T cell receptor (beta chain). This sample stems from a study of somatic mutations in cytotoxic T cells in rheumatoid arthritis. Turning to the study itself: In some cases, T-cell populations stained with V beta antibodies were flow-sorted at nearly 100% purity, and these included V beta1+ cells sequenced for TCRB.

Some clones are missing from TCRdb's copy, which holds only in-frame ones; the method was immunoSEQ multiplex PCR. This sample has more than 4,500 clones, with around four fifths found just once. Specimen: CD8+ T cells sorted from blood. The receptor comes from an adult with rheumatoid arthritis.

CDR3: CASSQADRGYEQYF. CDR3 in DNA: TGCGCCAGCAGCCAAGCGGACAGGGGCTACGAGCAGTACTTC. The chain carries TRBV4-3 and TRBJ2-7; 9 nucleotides agree with TRBD1. Looked up from germline, CDR1 is LGHNA and CDR2 is YSLEER. This CDR3 comprises 14 residues. V trimming: 1 base; J trimming: 3 bases; junction bases outside the gene matches: 1.